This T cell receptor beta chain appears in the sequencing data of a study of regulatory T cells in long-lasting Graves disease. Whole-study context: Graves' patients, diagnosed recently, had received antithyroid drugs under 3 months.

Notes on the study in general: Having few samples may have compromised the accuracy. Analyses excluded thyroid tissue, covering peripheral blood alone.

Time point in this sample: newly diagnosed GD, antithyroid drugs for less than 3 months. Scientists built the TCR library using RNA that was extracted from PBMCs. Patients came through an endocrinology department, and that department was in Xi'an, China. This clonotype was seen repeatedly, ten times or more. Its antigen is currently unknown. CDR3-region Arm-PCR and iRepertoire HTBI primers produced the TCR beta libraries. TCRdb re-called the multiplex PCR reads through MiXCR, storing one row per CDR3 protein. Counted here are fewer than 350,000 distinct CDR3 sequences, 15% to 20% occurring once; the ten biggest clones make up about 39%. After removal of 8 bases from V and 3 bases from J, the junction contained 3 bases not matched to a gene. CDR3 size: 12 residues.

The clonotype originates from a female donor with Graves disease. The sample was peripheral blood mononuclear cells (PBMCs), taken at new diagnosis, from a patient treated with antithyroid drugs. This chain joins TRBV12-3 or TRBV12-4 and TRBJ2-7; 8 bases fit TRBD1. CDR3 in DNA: TGTGCCAGCGGACAGGGTGGCTACGAGCAGTACTTC. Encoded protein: CASGQGGYEQYF.